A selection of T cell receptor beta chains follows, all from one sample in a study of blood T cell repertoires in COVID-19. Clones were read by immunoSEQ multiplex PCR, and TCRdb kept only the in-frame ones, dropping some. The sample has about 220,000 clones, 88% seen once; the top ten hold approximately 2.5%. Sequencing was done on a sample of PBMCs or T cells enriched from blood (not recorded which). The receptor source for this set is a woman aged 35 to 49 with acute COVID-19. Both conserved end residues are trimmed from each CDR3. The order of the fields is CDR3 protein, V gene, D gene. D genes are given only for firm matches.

ASSSYQGAGNNQPQH,TRBV7-4,TRBD1
ASRPGQAYGYT,TRBV28,TRBD1
ASSRSSGDYNEQF,TRBV3-1/TRBV3-2,TRBD2
ATSDGPTSGRDTGELF,TRBV24-1,TRBD2
ASSLATGAGEQF,TRBV7-2,TRBD1
ASRTGYGQPQH,TRBV12-3/TRBV12-4,TRBD1
ASSEGAYSFQETQY,TRBV5-8,NA
ASSLSTGTDSPLH,TRBV18,NA
ASIRGWVPYNEQF,TRBV11-3,NA
ASSVAGAVDTQY,TRBV10-2,TRBD2
ASSIGRGQSYEQY,TRBV19,TRBD1
ASSLDLLGGGYT,TRBV11-2,NA
ATSDSDCQGWNQPQH,TRBV24-1,NA
ASSLNGMGGYT,TRBV7-2,NA
ASSLDRWGDPATDTEAF,TRBV11-3,NA
ASSIGAAKNIQY,TRBV19,NA
ASNERGYNEQF,TRBV7-9,TRBD2
ASSSPRGSSYNSPLH,TRBV11-3,NA
SAYRGLNEQF,TRBV29-1,TRBD1
ASSLGGTTNEKLF,TRBV7-9,TRBD1
ASRFDNHQPQH,TRBV12-3/TRBV12-4,NA
ASNPQAASEPQH,TRBV27,NA
ASSYSGIRELWPQH,TRBV6-2/TRBV6-3,NA
ASSGRTGGGETQY,TRBV2,TRBD1
ASSPQGRVADTQY,TRBV11-2,NA
ASSATGGNTEAF,TRBV5-6,TRBD1
ASTLDRGNSPLH,TRBV3-1/TRBV3-2,TRBD1
ARSLFGKRGQKGSGNTIY,TRBV5-3,TRBD1
ASSVSGQGYNEQF,TRBV10-1,TRBD1